The sample holds a few counts of the clone carrying this TCR beta chain. The time point is: patch test 1, 2 weeks after DPC sensitization. Described treatment: therapeutic diphenylcyclopropenone sensitization with weekly scalp DPC. The germline V and J ends were trimmed by 0 bases and 5 bases, with 5 bases remaining between them. CDR1 and CDR2 from the germline V gene are SGHTA and FQGNSA. This CDR3 has 13 residues. This specimen comes from a study of human T cells and chemical hapten exposure. Across the whole study: Patches that contained 0.01% DPC were applied to the upper back and read at 6 days. The study enrolled mostly female patients with alopecia areata, totalis or universalis.

TCRdb itself ran the RACE reads through MiXCR, one entry per CDR3 protein. Of about 69,000 distinct CDR3 sequences detected, about 32% appear once; the ten largest clones hold more than 7%. This chain links TRBV7-2 with TRBJ1-5; D uncertain. The sequences come from whole blood, collected in connection with sensitization to the hapten diphenylcyclopropenone (DPC). This clonotype originated in a man aged 35 to 55 with alopecia areata. Some clones in this sample may be carry-over from other donors' samples. CDR3: CASSLAPDQPQHF. DNA for the CDR3: TGTGCCAGCAGCTTAGCTCCGGATCAGCCCCAGCATTTT.